These 32 T cell receptor beta chains were all obtained from the same sample, sequenced in a study of early T cells in non-severe SARS-CoV-2 infection. MiXCR, applied by TCRdb to the 5' RACE reads, yields one record per CDR3 protein. The repertoire has more than 60,000 distinct CDR3 sequences, less than 5% of them found once; the top ten carry approximately 5%. The specimen was whole blood. These receptors were taken from an adult who was a healthcare worker with PCR-confirmed SARS-CoV-2 infection or an uninfected control (not recorded which).

This clonotype has only a few counts. The chain is built from TRBV25-1 and TRBJ1-1, with TRBD1 identical over 8 bases. The ends lost 8 bases at V and 1 base at J; junction bases unmatched: 3. Looked up from germline, CDR1 is MGHDK and CDR2 is SYGVNS. CDR3 length equals 13 residues. The CDR3 loop reads CASVGQGNTEAFF. The CDR3 nucleotides are TGTGCCAGCGTCGGACAGGGGAACACTGAAGCTTTCTTT.

The chain couples TRBV24-1 to TRBJ1-1, with D unresolved. This CDR3 is built from 15 residues. Trimming pared 2 bases from V and 3 bases from J, leaving 12 bases between. Germline V gene lookup returns CDR1 KGHDR and CDR2 SFDVKD. This chain's CDR3 is CATSDSTGRYTEAFF. As DNA, the CDR3 is TGTGCCACCAGTGATTCGACCGGGAGGTACACTGAAGCTTTCTTT.

This clonotype has just a few counts. The chain is built from TRBV5-4 and TRBJ2-5; D not certain. The CDR3 sequence is 14 residues long. The V gene's germline CDR1 is SGHNT and CDR2 YYREEE (reference sequence). With 2 bases removed from V and 2 bases from J, the gap between germline ends came to 10 bases. The CDR3 DNA is TGTGCCAGCAGCTTACCGGGCCCTCAAGAGACCCAGTACTTC. It yields the protein CASSLPGPQETQYF.

This clonotype has a handful of counts. This chain connects TRBV25-1 to TRBJ1-3; D is uncertain. Germline V gene data show CDR1 as MGHDK and CDR2 as SYGVNS. This CDR3 has 13 residues. V lost 3 bases and J 2 bases, leaving 5 bases between the germline ends. The CDR3 loop reads CASSERAGNTIYF. The CDR3 nucleotides are TGTGCCAGCAGTGAGAGGGCTGGAAACACCATATATTTT.

CDR3 DNA: TGCAGTGCTACGCTAGCGGGAGGGGCTAAGACCCAGTACTTC. As protein: CSATLAGGAKTQYF. This chain links TRBV20-1 with TRBJ2-5; 12 nucleotides align to TRBD2. CDR3 length: 14 amino acids. J was trimmed by 6 bases and V by 4 bases; bases with no gene match: 6. The germline V gene encodes CDR1 DFQATT and CDR2 SNEGSKA (reference sequence).

This chain joins TRBV20-1 and TRBJ1-5, with no clear D. With 8 bases removed from V and 1 base from J, the gap between germline ends came to 12 bases. This CDR3 has 13 residues. Germline V lookup: CDR1 DFQATT, CDR2 SNEGSKA (reference sequence). The CDR3 bases are TGCAGTTCCATTGGACCGAGCAATCAGCCCCAGCATTTT. Its protein is CSSIGPSNQPQHF.

This clonotype was seen only a few times. This chain connects TRBV14 to TRBJ1-1; D is ambiguous. The CDR3 has 11 residues. CDR1 and CDR2 from the germline V gene are SGHDN and FVKESK. The V end lost 1 base, the J end lost 4 bases, and 1 base lay between the germline ends. CDR3: CASSQGTEAFF. The CDR3 DNA follows: TGTGCCAGCAGCCAAGGCACTGAAGCTTTCTTT.

This clonotype was counted at least ten times. This rearrangement joins TRBV6-5 to TRBJ1-6; D is unresolved. Trimming removed 6 bases from V and 9 bases from J, with 18 bases in between. This CDR3 contains 15 residues. Germline assignment: CDR1 MNHEY and CDR2 SVGAGI. In nucleotides, the CDR3 is TGTGCCAGCAGCCCGGAGGGCAGGACGGCTTCACCCCTCCACTTT. Translating it yields CASSPEGRTASPLHF.

This clonotype was counted at least ten times. The chain carries TRBV14 and TRBJ2-1; D may correspond to TRBD1 or TRBD2 (5 bases each). The V end was cut by 8 bases, the J end by 9 bases, with 20 bases between. The CDR3 consists of 14 residues. The germline V gene has CDR1 SGHDN and CDR2 FVKESK. CDR3 nucleotide sequence: TGTGCCAGCGGAACCGGGACGGTTGCTTTTGAGCAGTTCTTC. This translates into CASGTGTVAFEQFF.

CDR3: CASSSGTGSNTGELFF. For the CDR3, the DNA is TGCGCCAGCAGCTCTGGGACAGGATCTAACACCGGGGAGCTGTTTTTT. The chain recombines TRBV5-1 with TRBJ2-2; TRBD1 matches 8 bases. The V segment lost 3 bases and the J segment 2 bases; nucleotides outside the gene matches: 6. The germline V gene has CDR1 SGHRS and CDR2 YFSETQ. This CDR3 is 16 amino acids long.

Only a few counts were recorded for this clonotype. The chain carries TRBV2 and TRBJ1-5, with 9 bases aligning to TRBD1. Unmatched junction bases numbered 6, after V lost 4 bases and J lost 5 bases. The CDR3 is made up of 15 amino acids. Germline assignment: CDR1 SNHLY and CDR2 FYNNEI. In DNA form, the CDR3 reads TGTGCCAGCAGTGGGATAGGGACAGGGCATCAGCCCCAGCATTTT. It is translated as CASSGIGTGHQPQHF.

This clonotype appeared many times. The rearrangement links TRBV9 to TRBJ1-1; D remains unclear. Trimming pared 1 base from V and 1 base from J, leaving 8 bases between. CDR1 and CDR2 (germline): SGDLS, YYNGEE. This CDR3 has 14 amino acids. The CDR3 sequence is CASSVQPGNTEAFF. The CDR3 DNA reads as TGTGCCAGCAGCGTACAGCCAGGGAACACTGAAGCTTTCTTT.

This clonotype came up many times. The chain is built from TRBV5-1 and TRBJ1-1, with a possible D match to TRBD1 (5 bases). The ends were cut back, 1 base at V and 4 bases at J, with 17 bases in the middle. The germline gives CDR1 SGHRS, CDR2 YFSETQ. This CDR3 contains 16 residues. In DNA, the CDR3 is TGCGCCAGCAGCTTGAGGCCAGCCTTTGGGGGCACTGAAGCTTTCTTT. Amino acid sequence: CASSLRPAFGGTEAFF.

This clonotype turned up a few times. This sequence joins TRBV20-1 and TRBJ1-2; possibly TRBD1 for D (5 bases). CDR3 size: 15 residues. From germline, CDR1 is DFQATT and CDR2 SNEGSKA (reference sequence). V was trimmed by 5 bases and J by 3 bases, leaving 19 bases between them. CDR3 sequence: CSAPNPRVGDYGYTF. CDR3 nucleotides: TGCAGTGCTCCTAACCCTAGGGTAGGGGACTATGGCTACACCTTC.

The V and J genes are TRBV2 and TRBJ2-2, with no clear D. The CDR3 contains 14 residues. The germline V gene encodes CDR1 SNHLY and CDR2 FYNNEI. Trimming removed 4 bases from V and 6 bases from J, with 12 bases in between. Written as DNA, the CDR3 is TGTGCCAGCAGTGTCTACCCCACGGCCGGGGAGCTGTTTTTT. Encoded protein: CASSVYPTAGELFF.

The chain employs TRBV20-1 and TRBJ2-5, with D perhaps given as TRBD1 or TRBD2 (7 bases each). The CDR3 runs to 15 residues. With 3 bases removed from V and 2 bases from J, the gap between germline ends came to 16 bases. CDR1 and CDR2 from the germline V gene are DFQATT and SNEGSKA (reference sequence). In nucleotides, the CDR3 is TGCAGTGCTAGGCGACAGGGAGGGGGGCAAGAGACCCAGTACTTC. This codes for CSARRQGGGQETQYF.

This clonotype was seen many times. This rearrangement joins TRBV2 to TRBJ1-4; tentatively, D is TRBD1 (5 bases). The V gene's germline CDR1 is SNHLY and CDR2 FYNNEI. The CDR3 loop spans 15 amino acids. V lost 5 bases to trimming and J lost 5 bases, with 15 bases between them. The CDR3 DNA follows: TGTGCCAGCAGTATGAGGGGCGAAGACAATGAAAAACTGTTTTTT. Translated, it gives CASSMRGEDNEKLFF. Looking up the rest from reference TRBV2 and TRBJ1-4 gives the full variable domain: EPEVTQTPSHQVTQMGQEVILRCVPISNHLYFYWYRQILGQKVEFLVSFYNNEISEKSEIFDDQFSVERPDGSNFTLKIRSTKLEDSAMYFCASSMRGEDNEKLFFGSGTQLSVL.

The sample holds many counts of this clonotype. The V gene is TRBV2, the J gene TRBJ1-5; D perhaps matches TRBD1 (5 bases). The CDR3 has 13 amino acids. CDR1 is SNHLY and CDR2 is FYNNEI in the germline V gene. V lost 7 bases and J 3 bases, leaving 10 bases between the germline ends. The DNA for the CDR3 is TGTGCCAGCAAAAAGGGGACCAATCAGCCCCAGCATTTT. Amino acid sequence: CASKKGTNQPQHF. Full variable domain (rest looked up from reference TRBV2 and TRBJ1-5): EPEVTQTPSHQVTQMGQEVILRCVPISNHLYFYWYRQILGQKVEFLVSFYNNEISEKSEIFDDQFSVERPDGSNFTLKIRSTKLEDSAMYFCASKKGTNQPQHFGDGTRLSIL.

This clonotype was seen repeatedly, ten times or more. The CDR3 sequence is CAGQGGAGGELFF. CDR3 nucleotides: TGTGCCGGTCAAGGGGGCGCGGGCGGGGAGCTGTTTTTT. The genes are TRBV19 and TRBJ2-2, with 7 bases that match TRBD1. The V gene's germline CDR1 is LNHDA and CDR2 SQIVND (reference sequence). J gave up 7 bases and V 11 bases, and 10 bases lay outside the gene matches. This CDR3 has 13 residues.

The chain employs TRBV4-1 and TRBJ2-7, with 7 bases identical to TRBD2. V shed 5 bases, J shed 0 bases, and the junction held 16 bases outside the gene matches. Germline V gene data show CDR1 as MGHRA and CDR2 as YSYEKL. The CDR3 covers 18 residues. The chain's CDR3 is CASSNRDGRPHSSYEQYF. CDR3 in DNA: TGCGCCAGCAGCAACCGGGACGGGAGGCCCCATAGCTCCTACGAGCAGTACTTC.

This clonotype appeared many times. The rearrangement uses TRBV6-2 or TRBV6-3 and TRBJ2-1, with D perhaps matching TRBD2 (6 bases). Deletions cut 6 bases from V and 10 bases from J, with 10 bases between. This CDR3 region has 11 residues. The V gene's germline CDR1 is MNHEY and CDR2 SVGEGT. The CDR3 is CASRTSGEQFF. Here the CDR3 DNA reads TGTGCCAGCAGGACCAGCGGGGAGCAGTTCTTC.

The V gene is TRBV6-2 or TRBV6-3, the J gene TRBJ2-2, with D perhaps assigned TRBD1 or TRBD2 (7 bases each). V lost 2 bases to trimming and J lost 1 base, with 14 bases between them. The CDR3 is made up of 17 amino acids. CDR1 is MNHEY, CDR2 SVGEGT, per germline. The CDR3 is CASSYGRGPLNTGELFF. The CDR3 coding sequence is TGTGCCAGCAGTTACGGGAGGGGGCCCCTGAACACCGGGGAGCTGTTTTTT.

This clonotype has ten or more counts. The chain has TRBV19 and TRBJ2-7; D is possibly TRBD1 or TRBD2 (7 bases each). From germline, CDR1 is LNHDA and CDR2 SQIVND (reference sequence). CDR3 length equals 15 residues. V lost 5 bases to trimming and J lost 1 base, with 15 bases between them. This CDR3 reads CASSPQGGASYEQYF. The CDR3 DNA is TGTGCCAGTAGTCCCCAGGGGGGGGCATCCTACGAGCAGTACTTC.

This clonotype was picked up many times. This chain uses TRBV6-2 or TRBV6-3 with TRBJ2-7, with D unresolved. Germline loops: CDR1 MNHEY, CDR2 SVGEGT. The CDR3 consists of 11 residues. V was shortened by 2 bases and J by 5 bases, with 4 bases between the two germline ends. The CDR3 here is CASSYVNEQYF. CDR3 coding DNA: TGTGCCAGCAGTTACGTAAACGAGCAGTACTTC.

The rearrangement links TRBV25-1 to TRBJ2-3; no clear D. V was shortened by 5 bases and J by 2 bases, with 11 bases between the two germline ends. The V gene's germline CDR1 is MGHDK and CDR2 SYGVNS. This CDR3 region has 14 residues. CDR3 sequence: CASSSEQYTDTQYF. As DNA, the CDR3 is TGTGCCAGCAGTTCAGAACAGTACACAGATACGCAGTATTTT. Full variable domain (missing parts from reference TRBV25-1 and TRBJ2-3): EADIYQTPRYLVIGTGKKITLECSQTMGHDKMYWYQQDPGMELHLIHYSYGVNSTEKGDLSSESTVSRIRTEHFPLTLESARPSHTSQYLCASSSEQYTDTQYFGPGTRLTVL.

This clonotype was seen repeatedly, ten times or more. J is TRBJ2-3 and V is TRBV7-2; D ambiguous. In germline, CDR1 is SGHTA, CDR2 FQGNSA. The CDR3 extends over 19 amino acids. The V end was cut by 5 bases, the J end by 0 bases, with 24 bases between. The CDR3 DNA reads TGTGCCAGCAGCCGTACCTGGGATCGAGGACCGCGAAGCACAGATACGCAGTATTTT. Translation: CASSRTWDRGPRSTDTQYF.

This clonotype has a count of ten or more. The chain recombines TRBV19 with TRBJ1-5; D gene ambiguous. V lost 5 bases and J 8 bases, leaving 10 bases between the germline ends. Looked up from germline, CDR1 is LNHDA and CDR2 is SQIVND (reference sequence). CDR3 length equals 12 residues. CDR3 coding DNA: TGTGCCAGTAGTGTGGGCAGTGAGCCCCAGCATTTT. It encodes CASSVGSEPQHF. Based on the CDR3 plus reference TRBV19 and TRBJ1-5, the full variable domain is DGGITQSPKYLFRKEGQNVTLSCEQNLNHDAMYWYRQDPGQGLRLIYYSQIVNDFQKGDIAEGYSVSREKKESFPLTVTSAQKNPTAFYLCASSVGSEPQHFGDGTRLSIL.

This clonotype was observed many times. J is TRBJ2-1 and V is TRBV6-1, with D hard to call. V lost 4 bases, J lost 1 base, and 5 bases lay in between. CDR3 length equals 13 residues. The germline V gene has CDR1 MNHNS and CDR2 SASEGT. CDR3 protein: CASSGLSYNEQFF. The CDR3 DNA sequence: TGTGCCAGCAGTGGACTTTCCTACAATGAGCAGTTCTTC.

This clonotype was seen repeatedly, ten times or more. V and J are TRBV7-9 and TRBJ2-2; D remains ambiguous. The germline CDR1 and CDR2 sequences are SEHNR and FQNEAQ (reference sequence). This CDR3 comprises 14 residues. V shed 4 bases and J shed 6 bases, with 12 bases lying between them. CDR3 coding DNA: TGTGCCAGCAGCTCCCTCACCCAACCCGGGGAGCTGTTTTTT. Protein sequence: CASSSLTQPGELFF.

This clonotype has at least ten counts. The chain is built from TRBV6-5 and TRBJ2-3, with 7 bases aligning to TRBD1. The CDR3 has 13 amino acids. CDR1 is MNHEY, CDR2 SVGAGI, per germline. Trimming took 10 bases from V and 1 from J; bases not matched to a gene: 5. CDR3 loop: CAMQGVRTDTQYF. The CDR3 bases are TGTGCCATGCAGGGGGTGCGCACAGATACGCAGTATTTT.

This clonotype was counted ten times or more. The rearrangement joins TRBV2 to TRBJ2-3; D is ambiguous. The CDR3 contains 11 residues. V was cut by 4 bases and J by 6 bases, with 5 bases left in between. From germline, CDR1 is SNHLY and CDR2 FYNNEI. CDR3 sequence: CASSVEDTQYF. As DNA, the CDR3 is TGTGCCAGCAGTGTTGAGGATACGCAGTATTTT.

This clonotype showed up many times. The chain carries TRBV3-1 and TRBJ1-2; D unclear. Germline CDR1 reads LGHDT; CDR2 reads YNNKEL (reference sequence). The V and J ends lost 3 bases and 0 bases respectively, with 14 bases between them. This CDR3 comprises 16 residues. DNA of the CDR3: TGTGCCAGCAGCCATGACGCCCGAGGAGCTAACTATGGCTACACCTTC. Protein sequence: CASSHDARGANYGYTF.